The 5 T cell receptor beta chains listed next were all sequenced from one sample in a study of cytotoxic CD8 clonotypes in ibrutinib-treated CLL. Generated by immunoSEQ multiplex PCR, the TCRdb table keeps only in-frame clones and is missing some. The sample shows 30,000 to 40,000 clones, approximately 70% of them seen only once. Sequenced here: PBMCs, sampled before ibrutinib treatment. These TCRs come from a human donor with chronic lymphocytic leukemia.

This chain connects TRBV2 to TRBJ1-3; 7 nucleotides agree with TRBD1. The V gene's germline CDR1 is SNHLY and CDR2 FYNNEI. Unmatched junction bases numbered 7, after V lost 2 bases and J lost 0 bases. The CDR3 totals 17 residues. CDR3: CASSEFGGTASGNTIYF. CDR3 bases: TGTGCCAGCAGTGAATTCGGAGGGACAGCCTCTGGAAACACCATATATTTT.

The rearrangement uses TRBV7-8 and TRBJ1-1; no definite D call. V was clipped by 1 base and J by 0 bases, with 3 bases between them. This CDR3 is built from 13 residues. Per the germline V gene, CDR1 is SGHVS and CDR2 is FQNEAQ. The CDR3 nucleotides read TGTGCCAGCAGCTTAGGAATGAACACTGAAGCTTTCTTT. It translates to CASSLGMNTEAFF.

This clone was detected only a few times. The J gene is TRBJ1-1, the V gene TRBV10-3; D not resolved. V dropped 6 bases and J dropped 1 base, with 9 bases sitting between them. Germline assignment: CDR1 ENHRY and CDR2 SYGVKD. CDR3 length equals 13 residues. The CDR3 here is CAIRADRNTEAFF. DNA of the CDR3: TGTGCCATCAGAGCCGACCGGAACACTGAAGCTTTCTTT.

J is TRBJ2-2 and V is TRBV2, with D perhaps being TRBD1 or TRBD2 (5 bases each). V was shortened by 10 bases and J by 4 bases, with 13 bases between the two germline ends. The V gene's germline CDR1 is SNHLY and CDR2 FYNNEI. CDR3 length: 13 amino acids. The CDR3 sequence: CAIPGTSTGELFF. DNA of the CDR3: TGTGCCATTCCGGGGACGAGCACCGGGGAGCTGTTTTTT. Filled out from reference TRBV2 and TRBJ2-2, the complete variable domain reads EPEVTQTPSHQVTQMGQEVILRCVPISNHLYFYWYRQILGQKVEFLVSFYNNEISEKSEIFDDQFSVERPDGSNFTLKIRSTKLEDSAMYFCAIPGTSTGELFFGEGSRLTVL.

The genes are TRBV7-9 and TRBJ1-1; D call uncertain. V shed 7 bases and J shed 5 bases, with 8 bases lying between them. The CDR3 is 11 amino acids. The germline V gene has CDR1 SEHNR and CDR2 FQNEAQ (reference sequence). DNA for the CDR3: TGTGCCAGCACCCTTTTTACTGAAGCTTTCTTT. Protein sequence: CASTLFTEAFF.